This TCR beta chain was documented in a study of control samples from healthy donors and cancer patients. Assay used: immunoSEQ multiplex PCR; TCRdb lists only in-frame clones, some missing. Among under 130,000 clones listed, 80% to 90% were seen once. The sequenced sample consisted of PBMCs. This clonotype was sampled from a man aged 60 to 69 with lung cancer.

CDR3 loop: CASSRNEGADQPQHF. CDR3 nucleotide sequence: TGTGCCAGCAGCCGAAACGAGGGGGCTGATCAGCCCCAGCATTTT. J is TRBJ1-5 and V is TRBV4-2; TRBD1 matches 7 bases. The CDR3 sequence is 15 residues long. V shed 4 bases and J 5 bases; nucleotides not matched to a gene: 8. Germline V gives CDR1 LGHNA, CDR2 YNFKEQ.